Listed below are T cell receptor beta chains from one sample, sequenced in a study of CD4 and CD8 cells across lung adenocarcinoma regions. TCRdb re-called the PCR reads through MiXCR, storing one row per CDR3 protein. The sample holds around 10,000 distinct CDR3 sequences; 40% to 60% are singletons and the top ten take 30% to 40%. Sequencing was carried out using CD8+ T cells from the margin of a lung tumor. The origin of the receptors is a male donor with lung adenocarcinoma. The CD4 and CD8 labels of this study may be unreliable. Both conserved end residues are part of each CDR3. The order of the fields is clone size, J gene, D gene, V gene, CDR3 protein, CDR3 DNA. The D gene is left open where the match is weak. Clone sizes are given selectively: once, few, many, or a class where the clone is expanded.

abundance: -
j_gene: TRBJ2-5
d_gene: -
v_gene: TRBV7-8
CDR3aa: CASSYQTFQETQYF
CDR3nt: TGTGCCAGCAGCTATCAGACGTTCCAAGAGACCCAGTACTTC

abundance: -
j_gene: TRBJ2-3
d_gene: -
v_gene: TRBV11-3
CDR3aa: CASSSRDNGGDTQYF
CDR3nt: TGTGCCAGCAGCTCCCGGGACAACGGAGGAGATACGCAGTATTTT

abundance: -
j_gene: TRBJ2-3
d_gene: TRBD1
v_gene: TRBV6-5
CDR3aa: CASSFGQGGADTQYF
CDR3nt: TGTGCCAGCAGTTTTGGACAGGGCGGGGCAGATACGCAGTATTTT

abundance: -
j_gene: TRBJ2-1
d_gene: -
v_gene: TRBV10-2
CDR3aa: CASGVGTAIPGRGYNEQFF
CDR3nt: TGCGCCAGTGGGGTCGGGACAGCTATCCCCGGGCGGGGGTACAATGAGCAGTTCTTC

abundance: many
j_gene: TRBJ2-1
d_gene: TRBD2
v_gene: TRBV11-3
CDR3aa: CASSPNGGGYNEQFF
CDR3nt: TGTGCCAGCAGCCCAAACGGCGGGGGATACAATGAGCAGTTCTTC

abundance: few
j_gene: TRBJ1-1
d_gene: -
v_gene: TRBV7-6
CDR3aa: CASSLDGRVAFF
CDR3nt: TGTGCCAGCAGCTTGGACGGCAGGGTGGCTTTCTTT

abundance: few
j_gene: TRBJ2-5
d_gene: -
v_gene: TRBV3-1
CDR3aa: CASSQFSSSQETQYF
CDR3nt: TGTGCCAGCAGCCAATTTTCGTCATCGCAAGAGACCCAGTACTTC

abundance: -
j_gene: TRBJ2-7
d_gene: -
v_gene: TRBV6-1
CDR3aa: CASSRGGDSSYEQYF
CDR3nt: TGTGCCAGCAGCCGAGGGGGGGACTCGAGCTACGAGCAGTACTTC

abundance: -
j_gene: TRBJ2-7
d_gene: -
v_gene: TRBV27
CDR3aa: CASSLEGLGGRGPETQYF
CDR3nt: TGTGCCAGCAGTCTCGAGGGACTAGGGGGCCGGGGGCCAGAGACGCAGTACTTC

abundance: medium-sized
j_gene: TRBJ2-1
d_gene: TRBD2
v_gene: TRBV9
CDR3aa: CASSVDGGVDEQFF
CDR3nt: TGTGCCAGCAGCGTAGACGGGGGGGTGGATGAGCAGTTCTTC

abundance: -
j_gene: TRBJ2-3
d_gene: -
v_gene: TRBV6-5
CDR3aa: CALSYQAGSTNTQFF
CDR3nt: TGTGCCCTCAGTTACCAGGCTGGGAGCACAAATACGCAGTTTTTC

abundance: -
j_gene: TRBJ2-4
d_gene: -
v_gene: TRBV6-1
CDR3aa: CAREMCSKNMQYF
CDR3nt: TGTGCCAGGGAGATGTGTAGCAAAAACATGCAGTACTTT

abundance: -
j_gene: TRBJ2-7
d_gene: TRBD2
v_gene: TRBV7-2
CDR3aa: CASNPTSGSYNEQYF
CDR3nt: TGTGCCAGCAACCCAACTAGCGGGAGTTACAATGAGCAGTACTTC

abundance: -
j_gene: TRBJ2-4
d_gene: -
v_gene: TRBV25-1
CDR3aa: CASTQRTQDIQYF
CDR3nt: TGTGCCAGCACCCAGCGGACGCAGGACATTCAGTACTTC

abundance: medium-sized
j_gene: TRBJ2-7
d_gene: TRBD1
v_gene: TRBV6-1
CDR3aa: CASSLTGDGEQYF
CDR3nt: TGTGCCAGCAGTCTGACAGGGGATGGCGAGCAGTACTTC

abundance: few
j_gene: TRBJ2-1
d_gene: -
v_gene: TRBV6-1
CDR3aa: CASSVRVRNNEQFF
CDR3nt: TGTGCCAGCAGTGTAAGGGTTCGCAACAATGAGCAGTTCTTC

abundance: -
j_gene: TRBJ2-1
d_gene: -
v_gene: TRBV6-5
CDR3aa: CASSSWTRGGDAQFF
CDR3nt: TGTGCCAGCAGTTCTTGGACTAGGGGGGGGGATGCGCAGTTCTTC

abundance: -
j_gene: TRBJ2-3
d_gene: TRBD1
v_gene: TRBV10-1
CDR3aa: CASRGRGGRPQDTQYF
CDR3nt: TGCGCCAGCAGGGGTAGAGGGGGCCGCCCCCAGGATACGCAGTATTTC

abundance: -
j_gene: TRBJ2-3
d_gene: TRBD1
v_gene: TRBV6-1
CDR3aa: CASMAGQAKYFTSTDTQYF
CDR3nt: TGTGCCAGCATGGCCGGACAGGCCAAATACTTTACTAGCACAGATACGCAGTATTTT

abundance: many
j_gene: TRBJ2-3
d_gene: -
v_gene: TRBV7-9
CDR3aa: CASSPRYADTQYF
CDR3nt: TGTGCCAGCAGCCCCCGCTATGCAGATACGCAGTATTTT

abundance: -
j_gene: TRBJ2-3
d_gene: -
v_gene: TRBV12-3/TRBV12-4
CDR3aa: CASSSPLVPRSDTQYF
CDR3nt: TGTGCCAGCAGTTCCCCACTAGTTCCTCGCTCAGATACGCAGTATTTT

abundance: large
j_gene: TRBJ2-3
d_gene: -
v_gene: TRBV6-1
CDR3aa: CASNGGPNTDTQYF
CDR3nt: TGTGCCAGCAATGGGGGCCCGAACACAGATACGCAGTATTTT

abundance: -
j_gene: TRBJ2-1
d_gene: -
v_gene: TRBV27
CDR3aa: CASSLQAVRGNEQFF
CDR3nt: TGTGCCAGCAGCCTACAGGCTGTGAGGGGAAATGAGCAGTTCTTT

abundance: -
j_gene: TRBJ2-7
d_gene: -
v_gene: TRBV11-3
CDR3aa: CAGSPLDNTQYF
CDR3nt: TGTGCCGGGAGCCCTTTAGACAATACGCAGTACTTC

abundance: -
j_gene: TRBJ2-3
d_gene: -
v_gene: TRBV5-1
CDR3aa: CASCSGTHTDTQYF
CDR3nt: TGCGCCAGCTGCTCCGGGACACACACAGATACGCAGTATTTT

abundance: once
j_gene: TRBJ2-6
d_gene: -
v_gene: TRBV11-2
CDR3aa: CASSAADTGNF
CDR3nt: TGTGCCAGCAGCGCCGCCGACACCGGGAACTTC

abundance: many
j_gene: TRBJ2-1
d_gene: -
v_gene: TRBV6-4
CDR3aa: CASSEQRVSAGEQFF
CDR3nt: TGTGCCAGCAGTGAGCAGAGAGTCTCGGCAGGGGAGCAGTTCTTC

abundance: few
j_gene: TRBJ2-3
d_gene: TRBD2
v_gene: TRBV6-1
CDR3aa: CASYSPFLAGVTYTDTQYF
CDR3nt: TGTGCCAGCTACTCGCCCTTTCTAGCGGGGGTTACCTACACAGATACGCAGTATTTT

abundance: many
j_gene: TRBJ2-4
d_gene: -
v_gene: TRBV6-8
CDR3aa: CASRKGPPYKNIQYF
CDR3nt: TGTGCCAGCAGGAAAGGACCCCCGTACAAAAACATTCAGTACTTC

abundance: -
j_gene: TRBJ2-3
d_gene: -
v_gene: TRBV6-2/TRBV6-3
CDR3aa: CASSFGGRDTQYF
CDR3nt: TGTGCCAGCAGTTTCGGAGGAAGAGATACGCAGTATTTT

abundance: -
j_gene: TRBJ2-2
d_gene: -
v_gene: TRBV4-2
CDR3aa: CASSQDRRGTGELFF
CDR3nt: TGTGCCAGCAGCCAAGATCGCAGGGGCACCGGGGAGCTGTTTTTT

abundance: few
j_gene: TRBJ1-1
d_gene: -
v_gene: TRBV14
CDR3aa: CASRAVSRPTEAFF
CDR3nt: TGTGCCAGCAGGGCAGTTTCCAGGCCCACTGAAGCTTTCTTT

abundance: many
j_gene: TRBJ2-3
d_gene: -
v_gene: TRBV6-1
CDR3aa: CASKWGAGTDTQYF
CDR3nt: TGTGCCAGCAAGTGGGGGGCGGGCACAGATACGCAGTATTTT

abundance: -
j_gene: TRBJ1-2
d_gene: -
v_gene: TRBV6-2/TRBV6-3
CDR3aa: CASSYSSRGLGSYTF
CDR3nt: TGTGCCAGCAGTTACTCTTCCAGGGGTCTTGGGAGCTACACCTTC

abundance: -
j_gene: TRBJ2-7
d_gene: TRBD1
v_gene: TRBV10-1
CDR3aa: CASPQGATYEQYF
CDR3nt: TGCGCCAGCCCCCAGGGGGCCACCTACGAGCAGTACTTC

abundance: -
j_gene: TRBJ2-3
d_gene: TRBD2
v_gene: TRBV5-1
CDR3aa: CASSLLGTTDTQYF
CDR3nt: TGCGCCAGCAGCTTACTCGGGACTACCGATACGCAGTATTTT

abundance: -
j_gene: TRBJ2-3
d_gene: -
v_gene: TRBV25-1
CDR3aa: CASSESLEETQYF
CDR3nt: TGTGCCAGCAGTGAATCCCTAGAGGAGACCCAGTACTTT

abundance: -
j_gene: TRBJ2-1
d_gene: TRBD1
v_gene: TRBV11-1
CDR3aa: CASSSHTDRGSYNEQFF
CDR3nt: TGTGCCAGCAGCTCCCACACCGACAGGGGATCCTACAATGAGCAGTTCTTC

abundance: -
j_gene: TRBJ2-2
d_gene: TRBD2
v_gene: TRBV9
CDR3aa: CASSEHPPTSSTGELFF
CDR3nt: TGTGCCAGCAGCGAGCACCCCCCGACTAGCTCCACCGGGGAGCTGTTTTTT

abundance: -
j_gene: TRBJ2-1
d_gene: -
v_gene: TRBV7-6
CDR3aa: CASSLGAWVQAEQFF
CDR3nt: TGTGCCAGCAGCTTAGGGGCTTGGGTTCAAGCTGAGCAGTTTTTC

abundance: -
j_gene: TRBJ2-2
d_gene: TRBD2
v_gene: TRBV4-2
CDR3aa: CASSQSLGLASGELFF
CDR3nt: TGTGCCAGCAGCCAATCCTTGGGACTAGCATCCGGGGAGCTGTTTTTT

abundance: -
j_gene: TRBJ2-4
d_gene: -
v_gene: TRBV7-7
CDR3aa: CASSLGWGKNNQYF
CDR3nt: TGTGCTAGCAGCTTAGGGTGGGGGAAAAACAATCAGTACTTC

abundance: many
j_gene: TRBJ2-2
d_gene: -
v_gene: TRBV27
CDR3aa: CASSYERNTGELFF
CDR3nt: TGTGCCAGCAGTTACGAGCGGAACACCGGGGAGCTGTTTTTT

abundance: -
j_gene: TRBJ2-7
d_gene: TRBD2
v_gene: TRBV6-1
CDR3aa: CASRPSGDAYEQYF
CDR3nt: TGTGCCAGCAGACCTAGCGGGGATGCCTACGAGCAGTACTTC

abundance: few
j_gene: TRBJ1-5
d_gene: -
v_gene: TRBV7-8
CDR3aa: CASSLGGGRDNQPQHF
CDR3nt: TGTGCCAGCAGCTTGGGAGGAGGCCGCGATAATCAGCCCCAGCATTTT

abundance: many
j_gene: TRBJ2-7
d_gene: -
v_gene: TRBV3-1
CDR3aa: CASSQGLVAEQYF
CDR3nt: TGTGCCAGCAGCCAAGGGCTTGTGGCAGAGCAGTACTTC

abundance: many
j_gene: TRBJ2-5
d_gene: TRBD1
v_gene: TRBV10-2
CDR3aa: CASSWDRGKETQYF
CDR3nt: TGCGCCAGCAGTTGGGACAGGGGGAAGGAGACCCAGTACTTC

abundance: -
j_gene: TRBJ2-7
d_gene: TRBD1
v_gene: TRBV5-3
CDR3aa: CARSLNTGGFEQYF
CDR3nt: TGTGCCAGAAGCTTGAACACAGGGGGCTTCGAGCAGTACTTC

abundance: -
j_gene: TRBJ2-3
d_gene: -
v_gene: TRBV7-2
CDR3aa: CASRVVGASDTDTQYF
CDR3nt: TGTGCCAGCAGGGTAGTAGGGGCCAGCGACACAGATACGCAGTATTTT

abundance: few
j_gene: TRBJ2-1
d_gene: -
v_gene: TRBV6-5
CDR3aa: CASSHMSSYNEQFF
CDR3nt: TGTGCCAGCAGTCACATGAGCTCCTACAATGAGCAGTTCTTC

abundance: -
j_gene: TRBJ2-3
d_gene: -
v_gene: TRBV6-1
CDR3aa: CASSRTQELDTQYF
CDR3nt: TGTGCCAGCAGTCGAACACAGGAATTAGATACCCAGTATTTT

abundance: -
j_gene: TRBJ2-3
d_gene: TRBD2
v_gene: TRBV12-3/TRBV12-4
CDR3aa: CASSFETSGSYNEQYF
CDR3nt: TGTGCCAGCAGTTTTGAAACGAGCGGGAGCTACAATGAGCAGTATTTT

abundance: medium-sized
j_gene: TRBJ2-5
d_gene: -
v_gene: TRBV27
CDR3aa: CASSRMWGQETQYF
CDR3nt: TGTGCCAGCAGTCGAATGTGGGGGCAGGAGACCCAGTACTTC

abundance: medium-sized
j_gene: TRBJ2-5
d_gene: TRBD2
v_gene: TRBV25-1
CDR3aa: CASSQTSVQETQYF
CDR3nt: TGTGCCAGCAGTCAGACTAGCGTCCAAGAGACCCAGTACTTC

abundance: few
j_gene: TRBJ2-2
d_gene: TRBD1
v_gene: TRBV12-3/TRBV12-4
CDR3aa: CASRPDRESGELFF
CDR3nt: TGTGCCAGCAGGCCAGACAGGGAGTCCGGGGAGCTGTTTTTT

abundance: -
j_gene: TRBJ1-1
d_gene: -
v_gene: TRBV4-2
CDR3aa: CASSQEQGGRAFF
CDR3nt: TGTGCCAGCAGCCAAGAACAGGGCGGAAGAGCTTTCTTT

abundance: -
j_gene: TRBJ2-1
d_gene: -
v_gene: TRBV3-1
CDR3aa: CASSRQSGANNEQFF
CDR3nt: TGTGCCAGCAGCCGCCAGTCGGGGGCTAACAATGAGCAGTTCTTC